Listed here are 15 T cell receptor beta chains from one sample, sequenced in a study of blood T cell repertoires in COVID-19. Generated by immunoSEQ multiplex PCR, the TCRdb table keeps only in-frame clones and is missing some. The table includes about 200,000 clones, roughly 80% detected once. The sample consisted of PBMCs or T cells enriched from blood (not recorded which). All receptors come from a woman aged 55-75 years with acute COVID-19.

V and J are TRBV30 and TRBJ2-7, with 7 positions matching TRBD1. Looked up from germline, CDR1 is GTSNPN and CDR2 is SVGIG (reference sequence). Unmatched junction bases numbered 12, after V lost 0 bases and J lost 4 bases. This CDR3 has 16 residues. The CDR3: CAWSVGVRGRGYEQYF. The CDR3 nucleotides read TGTGCCTGGAGTGTAGGGGTAAGGGGGCGCGGGTACGAGCAGTACTTC.

The chain is built from TRBV21-1 and TRBJ2-7; the DNA was not compared with TRBD2, the D call given in the table. TRBV21-1 is flagged as a pseudogene. This CDR3 has 11 residues. The CDR3 reads CASRNEHEQYF. The CDR3 coding sequence is TGTGCCAGCAGAAACGAGCACGAGCAGTACTTC.

The chain employs TRBV7-6 and TRBJ1-3; D call uncertain. Trimming stripped 1 base from V and 0 bases from J, with 10 bases between. The CDR3 is 16 amino acids. CDR1 SGHVS and CDR2 FNYEAQ come from the germline V gene. CDR3 sequence: CASSLDLLSSGNTIYF. CDR3 coding DNA: TGTGCCAGCAGCTTAGACCTTCTGAGCTCTGGAAACACCATATATTTT.

Only one count was recorded for this clone. The V gene is TRBV2, the J gene TRBJ1-2; D remains ambiguous. The CDR3 has 14 residues. CDR1 SNHLY and CDR2 FYNNEI come from the germline V gene. V shed 4 bases and J shed 0 bases, with 9 bases lying between them. For the CDR3, the DNA is TGTGCCAGCAGTGGACTGATAGCTAACTATGGCTACACCTTC. This translates into CASSGLIANYGYTF. The full variable domain, in which reference TRBV2 and TRBJ1-2 provide the parts outside the CDR3, is EPEVTQTPSHQVTQMGQEVILRCVPISNHLYFYWYRQILGQKVEFLVSFYNNEISEKSEIFDDQFSVERPDGSNFTLKIRSTKLEDSAMYFCASSGLIANYGYTFGSGTRLTVV.

The chain joins TRBV5-1 to TRBJ1-1; D possibly corresponds to TRBD1 (5 bases). V dropped 2 bases and J dropped 0 bases, with 11 bases sitting between them. The V gene's germline CDR1 is SGHRS and CDR2 YFSETQ. The CDR3 is 15 amino acids. The CDR3 sequence: CASSLMTAMNTEAFF. DNA of the CDR3: TGCGCCAGCAGCTTAATGACAGCTATGAACACTGAAGCTTTCTTT.

This chain joins TRBV4-3 and TRBJ1-1; D is possibly TRBD1 (5 bases). Trimming shortened V by 1 base and J by 0 bases, and 18 bases separated the two germline ends. The V gene's germline CDR1 is LGHNA and CDR2 YSLEER. This CDR3 contains 18 residues. CDR3 sequence: CASSQGGVGRVMNTEAFF. In DNA form, the CDR3 reads TGCGCCAGCAGCCAAGGGGGGGTGGGGAGAGTGATGAACACTGAAGCTTTCTTT.

The gene calls are TRBV5-8 and TRBJ1-5, with a tentative D call TRBD1 (5 bases). This CDR3 contains 13 residues. V lost 7 bases and J 6 bases, leaving 14 bases between the germline ends. Germline CDR1 and CDR2: SGHTS and YDEGEE. As DNA, the CDR3 is TGTGCCAGCGGGGCAGCCTCCAGTCAGCCCCAGCATTTT. Its protein product is CASGAASSQPQHF.

The chain uses TRBV7-9 and TRBJ2-7; D might be TRBD1 (5 bases). With 1 base removed from V and 2 bases from J, the gap between germline ends came to 12 bases. This CDR3 contains 15 residues. Per the germline V gene, CDR1 is SEHNR and CDR2 is FQNEAQ (reference sequence). The CDR3 sequence: CASSLGAGNTYEQYV. The CDR3 DNA sequence: TGTGCCAGCAGCTTAGGGGCAGGGAATACCTACGAGCAGTACGTC.

The V and J genes are TRBV6-5 and TRBJ2-7; 7 bases line up with TRBD2. Germline CDR1 and CDR2: MNHEY and SVGAGI. The junction had 8 bases not matched to a gene; V was cut back by 6 bases and J by 3 bases. There are 14 residues in the CDR3. CDR3 loop: CASRIGRTHYEQYF. Here the CDR3 DNA reads TGTGCCAGCAGGATCGGGAGGACTCACTACGAGCAGTACTTC.

The rearrangement joins TRBV7-8 to TRBJ1-5; a weak D match, TRBD1 (5 bases). Germline CDR1 SGHVS, CDR2 FQNEAQ. The CDR3 loop spans 13 amino acids. Trimming took off 6 bases at V and 5 bases at J, with 11 bases between the two ends. CDR3 protein: CASRLGDYQPQHF. The CDR3 nucleotides are TGTGCCAGCAGATTGGGGGACTATCAGCCCCAGCATTTT.

CDR3 residues: CASSDVGGLDEQYF. The CDR3 DNA reads TGTGCCAGCAGTGATGTAGGGGGCCTCGACGAGCAGTACTTC. The chain has TRBV6-1 and TRBJ2-7, with 7 nucleotides matching TRBD1. CDR3 length: 14 amino acids. After removal of 3 bases from V and 5 bases from J, the junction contained 7 bases not matched to a gene. Germline assignment: CDR1 MNHNS and CDR2 SASEGT.

The gene calls are TRBV10-3 and TRBJ1-5; 7 bases agree with TRBD1. After removal of 6 bases from V and 3 bases from J, the junction contained 2 bases not matched to a gene. Looked up from germline, CDR1 is ENHRY and CDR2 is SYGVKD. The CDR3 totals 13 residues. CDR3 coding DNA: TGTGCCATCAGCCAGGGGGACAATCAGCCCCAGCATTTT. As protein: CAISQGDNQPQHF.

This chain uses TRBV19 with TRBJ2-7; TRBD1 matches at 8 bases. Trimming removed 5 bases from V and 0 bases from J; junction bases left unmatched: 9. The CDR3 totals 16 residues. CDR1 and CDR2 from the germline V gene are LNHDA and SQIVND (reference sequence). In nucleotides, the CDR3 is TGTGCCAGTAGTTCGGCCGGACAGGGCAGCTCCTACGAGCAGTACTTC. Amino acids: CASSSAGQGSSYEQYF.

This clone was counted a few times. The chain carries TRBV7-2 and TRBJ1-3, with D tentatively TRBD1 (6 bases). The CDR3 totals 18 residues. Trimming removed 5 bases from V and 0 bases from J, with 20 bases in between. Germline CDR1 and CDR2: SGHTA and FQGNSA. The CDR3 bases are TGTGCCAGCAGCCCGCCGAGGGGGGGGAGCGGCTCTGGAAACACCATATATTTT. It translates to CASSPPRGGSGSGNTIYF.

This clone was found a few times. This chain connects TRBV27 to TRBJ1-5, with a possible D match to TRBD1 (5 bases). The germline gives CDR1 MNHEY, CDR2 SMNVEV (reference sequence). CDR3 length equals 13 residues. V lost 6 bases, J lost 5 bases, and 11 bases lay in between. The CDR3 sequence is CASSSRGDQPQHF. The CDR3 DNA sequence: TGTGCCAGCAGCTCACGGGGGGATCAGCCCCAGCATTTT.